A single sample is the source of the 29 T cell receptor beta chains below, sequenced in a study of OX40 agonist ivuxolimab in advanced cancers. TCRdb's copy holds only in-frame clones and misses some; the assay was immunoSEQ multiplex PCR. The table records 25,000 or so clones, around 79% of them present only once. Sequenced here: CD4+ or CD8+ T cells sorted from blood, sampled in a trial of the OX40 agonist ivuxolimab. These receptors came from an adult with an advanced solid tumor such as melanoma, head and neck, liver or kidney cancer.

The CDR3 DNA follows: TGTGCCAGCAGTGCGACAGGGCCGAGGACTGAAGCTTTCTTT. Amino acid sequence: CASSATGPRTEAFF. This chain uses TRBV6-1 with TRBJ1-1, with 7 nucleotides matching TRBD1. V dropped 4 bases and J dropped 5; count of bases not matched to a gene: 7. The V gene's germline CDR1 is MNHNS and CDR2 SASEGT. CDR3 length: 14 residues.

This chain's CDR3 is CASSVGRLTREAQYF. The CDR3 nucleotides are TGTGCCAGCAGCGTCGGACGGCTTACTCGCGAGGCCCAGTACTTC. J is TRBJ2-5 and V is TRBV9; D call uncertain. CDR3 length: 15 residues. V lost 2 bases and J lost 9, with 20 bases in between. The germline V gene encodes CDR1 SGDLS and CDR2 YYNGEE.

The gene calls are TRBV9 and TRBJ2-3, with D perhaps TRBD2 (5 bases). Germline V gene data show CDR1 as SGDLS and CDR2 as YYNGEE. The CDR3 has 14 residues. Deletions cut 4 bases from V and 6 bases from J, with 15 bases between. The CDR3 DNA reads as TGTGCCAGCAGCCCCCCGGACTCCACCGATACGCAGTATTTT. Translation: CASSPPDSTDTQYF.

The V call is TRBV6-1, the J call TRBJ2-1; 7 bases fit TRBD1. CDR3 length: 14 residues. V was clipped by 1 base and J by 5 bases; unmatched bases: 2. The germline gives CDR1 MNHNS, CDR2 SASEGT. The CDR3 sequence: CASSEDRGHNEQFF. The CDR3 bases are TGTGCCAGCAGTGAAGACAGGGGACACAATGAGCAGTTCTTC.

CDR3 nucleotides: TGTGCCAGTAGTATCTCTCGCGACAGTTCGGATACGCAGTATTTT. It yields the protein CASSISRDSSDTQYF. The genes are TRBV19 and TRBJ2-3, with a possible D match to TRBD1 (5 bases). The CDR3 has 15 amino acids. CDR1 is LNHDA, CDR2 SQIVND, per germline (reference sequence). V was pared by 3 bases and J by 6 bases, with 16 bases between.

V is TRBV5-1 and J is TRBJ1-5; D might be TRBD1 (6 bases). This CDR3 comprises 15 residues. Germline V CDR1 and CDR2: SGHRS, YFSETQ. V was trimmed by 0 bases and J by 4 bases, leaving 11 bases between them. The CDR3 DNA follows: TGCGCCAGCAGCTTGGGGGGGGCTGATAATCAGCCCCAGCATTTT. Encoded protein: CASSLGGADNQPQHF.

V usage is TRBV7-2 and J usage is TRBJ1-1; no clear D gene. Germline CDR1 and CDR2: SGHTA and FQGNSA. The V end was cut by 3 bases, the J end by 10 bases, with 15 bases between. The length of the CDR3 is 13 residues. The CDR3 DNA sequence: TGTGCCAGCAGCTTGGGTGGGAAATTAGCAGCTTTCTTT. It specifies CASSLGGKLAAFF.

This chain uses TRBV28 with TRBJ2-1; 7 bases are a match to TRBD1. V shed 5 bases, J shed 0 bases, and the junction held 7 bases outside the gene matches. Germline CDR1 and CDR2: MDHEN and SYDVKM. This CDR3 is built from 16 residues. The CDR3 loop is CASSHRGFSSYNEQFF. CDR3 coding DNA: TGTGCCAGCAGTCACAGGGGTTTCAGCTCCTACAATGAGCAGTTCTTC.

The chain couples TRBV11-1 to TRBJ1-2; TRBD1 matches at 9 bases. Germline values: CDR1 SGHAT, CDR2 FQDESV (reference sequence). The V segment lost 4 bases and the J segment 7 bases; nucleotides outside the gene matches: 7. The CDR3 is 14 residues long. CDR3 DNA sequence: TGTGCCAGCAGCTCCGGGACAGGGTACTCTGGCTACACCTTC. Translating it yields CASSSGTGYSGYTF.

The chain recombines TRBV18 with TRBJ2-2, with D perhaps matching TRBD1 (6 bases). Trimming pared 2 bases from V and 2 bases from J, leaving 15 bases between. Germline V gene sequence: CDR1 KGHSH, CDR2 LQKENI. The CDR3 has 17 residues. This chain's CDR3 is CASSPIVFRGNTGELFF. Written as DNA, the CDR3 is TGTGCCAGCTCACCAATTGTATTCAGGGGAAACACCGGGGAGCTGTTTTTT.

V is TRBV4-3 and J is TRBJ2-5; 9 nucleotides line up with TRBD2. Unmatched junction bases numbered 10, after V lost 3 bases and J lost 2 bases. Germline V gene sequence: CDR1 LGHNA, CDR2 YSLEER. CDR3 length: 17 amino acids. In nucleotides, the CDR3 is TGCGCCAGCAGCCAGGGAAATAGCGGGGGAGGTCAAGAGACCCAGTACTTC. Amino acids: CASSQGNSGGGQETQYF.

The CDR3: CASSDRIDTEAFF. The CDR3, as DNA: TGTGCCAGCAGCGACAGGATTGACACTGAAGCTTTCTTT. V gene TRBV28 combines with J gene TRBJ1-1; D is perhaps TRBD1 (6 bases). This CDR3 has 13 amino acids. Per germline, CDR1 MDHEN and CDR2 SYDVKM. Between the trimmed V and J ends, which lost 6 bases and 3 bases, there was a span of 11 bases. Filled out from reference TRBV28 and TRBJ1-1, the complete variable domain reads DVKVTQSSRYLVKRTGEKVFLECVQDMDHENMFWYRQDPGLGLRLIYFSYDVKMKEKGDIPEGYSVSREKKERFSLILESASTNQTSMYLCASSDRIDTEAFFGQGTRLTVV.

CDR3 sequence (DNA): TGTGCCAGCAGCCGATCCGGGACACAAACCTACGAGCAGTACTTC. Encoded protein: CASSRSGTQTYEQYF. The chain combines TRBV27 with TRBJ2-7; D is possibly TRBD1 (6 bases). The CDR3 consists of 15 residues. V shed 6 bases and J shed 2 bases, with 17 bases lying between them. Germline V lookup: CDR1 MNHEY, CDR2 SMNVEV (reference sequence).

The chain carries TRBV4-1 and TRBJ2-6, with 7 positions matching TRBD1. The CDR3 has 17 amino acids. Germline V gene sequence: CDR1 MGHRA, CDR2 YSYEKL. J gave up 2 bases and V 1 base, and 5 bases lay outside the gene matches. This chain's CDR3 is CASSQGGQATGANVLTF. As DNA, the CDR3 is TGCGCCAGCAGCCAAGGCGGACAGGCTACTGGGGCCAACGTCCTGACTTTC.

The gene calls are TRBV11-3 and TRBJ2-5, with TRBD1 matching 7 bases. Germline-derived CDR1 and CDR2 are SGHNT and YENEEA. The CDR3 is 14 residues long. After removal of 5 bases from V and 5 bases from J, the junction contained 8 bases not matched to a gene. The CDR3 spells CASSTTGVRETQYF. The CDR3 nucleotides are TGTGCCAGCAGCACAACAGGGGTCAGGGAGACCCAGTACTTC.

The J gene is TRBJ2-7, the V gene TRBV4-1; the D is unclear. This CDR3 comprises 15 residues. The V gene lost 3 bases and the J gene lost 1 base, with 13 bases spanning the gap. Germline V CDR1 and CDR2: MGHRA, YSYEKL. The CDR3 sequence is CASSHQHWSSYEQYF. The CDR3 coding sequence is TGCGCCAGCAGCCACCAACACTGGAGTTCCTACGAGCAGTACTTC.

The chain employs TRBV6-1 and TRBJ2-7; D call uncertain. In germline, CDR1 is MNHNS, CDR2 SASEGT. Deletions cut 10 bases from V and 1 base from J, with 14 bases between. The CDR3 spans 13 residues. Here the CDR3 reads CATNNAQSYEQYF. The CDR3 nucleotides are TGTGCCACCAATAACGCCCAATCCTACGAGCAGTACTTC.

V and J are TRBV29-1 and TRBJ2-7; D remains ambiguous. V was pared by 4 bases and J by 1 base, with 8 bases between. Germline V gene data show CDR1 as SQVTM and CDR2 as ANQGSEA. The CDR3 loop spans 12 amino acids. This chain's CDR3 is CSVGDPSYEQYF. CDR3 DNA sequence: TGCAGCGTTGGGGATCCTTCCTACGAGCAGTACTTC.

The chain carries TRBV19 and TRBJ1-1; unclear D gene. Trimming left V 6 bases short and J 3 bases short, with 8 bases between. Germline V CDR1 and CDR2: LNHDA, SQIVND (reference sequence). The CDR3 loop spans 12 amino acids. The CDR3 sequence: CASSERYTEAFF. Written as DNA, the CDR3 is TGTGCCAGTAGCGAGCGGTACACTGAAGCTTTCTTT.

The table lists this clone with a count of one. The genes are TRBV7-9 and TRBJ1-2, with D perhaps matching TRBD1 (5 bases). The CDR3 is 12 amino acids. Per germline, CDR1 SEHNR and CDR2 FQNEAQ (reference sequence). V was trimmed by 1 base and J by 6 bases, leaving 6 bases between them. The CDR3 sequence: CASSLGGDGYTF. CDR3 nucleotide sequence: TGTGCCAGCAGCTTAGGAGGGGATGGCTACACCTTC.

The chain carries TRBV5-4 and TRBJ2-7; 7 nucleotides agree with TRBD1. CDR3 size: 15 residues. Germline V gene data show CDR1 as SGHNT and CDR2 as YYREEE (reference sequence). Losses at the gene ends were 4 bases for V and 0 bases for J; bases not matched to a gene: 7. CDR3 in DNA: TGTGCCAGCAGCGACGACAGGGCGCGCTCCTACGAGCAGTACTTC. This sequence encodes CASSDDRARSYEQYF.

The genes are TRBV30 and TRBJ2-1; D is possibly TRBD2 (6 bases). There are 14 residues in the CDR3. V gave up 2 bases and J gave up 1 base, with 9 bases separating them. Germline values: CDR1 GTSNPN, CDR2 SVGIG (reference sequence). The CDR3 sequence: CAWSLGGSYNEQFF. CDR3 bases: TGTGCCTGGAGTCTGGGGGGTTCCTACAATGAGCAGTTCTTC.

The rearrangement joins TRBV7-8 to TRBJ1-2, with TRBD1 as a possible D gene (5 bases). This CDR3 is 17 amino acids long. The germline V gene encodes CDR1 SGHVS and CDR2 FQNEAQ. The V and J ends lost 4 bases and 0 bases respectively, with 18 bases between them. The DNA of the CDR3 is TGTGCCAGCAGCTCAGAAGGGGTGATCCTAGCTAACTATGGCTACACCTTC. Its translation is CASSSEGVILANYGYTF. The full variable domain, its missing parts supplied by reference TRBV7-8 and TRBJ1-2, is GAGVSQSPRYKVAKRGQDVALRCDPISGHVSLFWYQQALGQGPEFLTYFQNEAQLDKSGLPSDRFFAERPEGSVSTLKIQRTQQEDSAVYLCASSSEGVILANYGYTFGSGTRLTVV.

The CDR3 coding sequence is TGTGCTAGTGGTTTGGTACAGGGGCCAAATGAAAAACTGTTTTTT. Encoded protein: CASGLVQGPNEKLFF. The chain recombines TRBV12-5 with TRBJ1-4; 7 bases match TRBD1. The CDR3 is made up of 15 amino acids. Trimming took 0 bases from V and 5 from J; bases not matched to a gene: 3. The V gene's germline CDR1 is LGHNT and CDR2 FRNRAP.

The V gene is TRBV9, the J gene TRBJ1-3; 8 bases are shared with TRBD1. Germline V CDR1 and CDR2: SGDLS, YYNGEE. The V segment lost 0 bases and the J segment 1 base; nucleotides outside the gene matches: 0. The CDR3 runs to 15 residues. CDR3 region: CASSVGTGSGNTIYF. CDR3 sequence (DNA): TGTGCCAGCAGCGTAGGGACAGGGTCTGGAAACACCATATATTTT.

This clone was recorded a few times. The chain links TRBV27 to TRBJ1-5, with D perhaps TRBD1 (6 bases). V shed 4 bases and J shed 2 bases, with 15 bases lying between them. Germline V lookup: CDR1 MNHEY, CDR2 SMNVEV (reference sequence). The CDR3 has 16 residues. The CDR3 here is CASSSLGGTRNQPQHF. CDR3 DNA: TGTGCCAGCAGTTCCCTAGGAGGGACACGCAATCAGCCCCAGCATTTT.

The chain employs TRBV6-9 and TRBJ1-1; no firm D call. Between the trimmed V and J ends, which lost 6 bases and 7 bases, there was a span of 3 bases. The CDR3 spans 9 residues. Germline CDR1 is MNHGY and CDR2 is SVAAGI. CDR3 in DNA: TGTGCCAGCAGAAGTGAAGCTTTCTTT. Amino acid sequence: CASRSEAFF.

The V call is TRBV19, the J call TRBJ1-1, with D possibly TRBD1 on 6 matching bases. Per the germline V gene, CDR1 is LNHDA and CDR2 is SQIVND (reference sequence). The ends were cut back, 6 bases at V and 1 base at J, with 15 bases in the middle. The CDR3 is made up of 15 amino acids. CDR3 sequence (DNA): TGTGCCAGTAGGGGGGCCCGGGGGGCGAACACTGAAGCTTTCTTT. As protein: CASRGARGANTEAFF. The whole variable domain, filled in from reference TRBV19 and TRBJ1-1, reads DGGITQSPKYLFRKEGQNVTLSCEQNLNHDAMYWYRQDPGQGLRLIYYSQIVNDFQKGDIAEGYSVSREKKESFPLTVTSAQKNPTAFYLCASRGARGANTEAFFGQGTRLTVV.

The chain uses TRBV29-1 and TRBJ2-1; TRBD2 matches at 12 bases. CDR1 SQVTM and CDR2 ANQGSEA come from the germline V gene. This CDR3 region has 15 residues. V was clipped by 7 bases and J by 5 bases; unmatched bases: 9. The CDR3 here is CSAAPTSGRHNEQFF. The DNA for the CDR3 is TGCAGCGCCGCCCCAACTAGCGGGAGGCACAATGAGCAGTTCTTC.